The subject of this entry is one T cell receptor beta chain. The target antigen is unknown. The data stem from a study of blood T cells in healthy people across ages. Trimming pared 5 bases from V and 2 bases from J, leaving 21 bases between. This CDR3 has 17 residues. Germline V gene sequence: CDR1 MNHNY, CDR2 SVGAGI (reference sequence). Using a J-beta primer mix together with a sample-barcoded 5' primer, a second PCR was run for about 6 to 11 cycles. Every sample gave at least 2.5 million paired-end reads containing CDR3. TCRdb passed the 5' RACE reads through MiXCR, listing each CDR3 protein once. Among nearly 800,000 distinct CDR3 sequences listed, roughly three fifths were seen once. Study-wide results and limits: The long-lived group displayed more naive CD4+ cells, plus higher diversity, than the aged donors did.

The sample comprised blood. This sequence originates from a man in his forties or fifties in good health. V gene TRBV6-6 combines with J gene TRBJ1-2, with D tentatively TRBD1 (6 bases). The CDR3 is CASSIHRGTGLNYGYTF. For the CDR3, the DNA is TGTGCCAGCAGTATCCACCGGGGAACAGGGCTGAACTATGGCTACACCTTC.